The next 27 T cell receptor beta chains were all read from a single sample in a study of Ad26.COV2.S vaccination and SARS-CoV-2 variants. Assay: immunoSEQ multiplex PCR; the TCRdb copy retains only in-frame clones and omits some. The sample has hundreds of thousands of clones, 92% seen once. The source was peripheral blood, collected after recovery from COVID-19. The receptors derive from a human donor who had recovered from COVID-19.

The chain combines TRBV14 with TRBJ2-3, with TRBD2 matching 10 bases. Per germline, CDR1 SGHDN and CDR2 FVKESK. There are 17 residues in the CDR3. Trimming took 4 bases from V and 3 from J; bases not matched to a gene: 10. The CDR3 protein is CASSRIAGGVWTDTQYF. The CDR3 DNA sequence: TGTGCCAGCAGCCGGATAGCGGGGGGTGTGTGGACAGATACGCAGTATTTT.

This chain's CDR3 is CAITRSANEKLFF. CDR3 in DNA: TGTGCCATCACGCGATCGGCGAATGAAAAACTGTTTTTT. The chain is built from TRBV10-3 and TRBJ1-4; D uncertain. The germline V gene encodes CDR1 ENHRY and CDR2 SYGVKD. Trimming stripped 7 bases from V and 5 bases from J, with 11 bases between. The CDR3 is made up of 13 amino acids.

The chain joins TRBV27 to TRBJ2-7; no firm D call. Germline V lookup: CDR1 MNHEY, CDR2 SMNVEV (reference sequence). Trimming shortened V by 4 bases and J by 4 bases, and 5 bases separated the two germline ends. This CDR3 spans 11 amino acids. For the CDR3, the DNA is TGTGCCAGCAGTTCAAATTACGAGCAGTACTTC. Encoded protein: CASSSNYEQYF.

Regarding this clone: Other DNA sequences in this specimen translate into the identical CDR3. This sequence joins TRBV12-3 or TRBV12-4 and TRBJ2-1; D is unclear. V was pared by 2 bases and J by 8 bases, with 7 bases between. The CDR3 totals 12 residues. In DNA, the CDR3 is TGTGCCAGCAGTTTATCGGGTGATGAGCAGTTCTTC. Amino acid sequence: CASSLSGDEQFF.

The chain uses TRBV5-5 and TRBJ1-1; 10 bases are a match to TRBD1. From germline, CDR1 is SGHKS and CDR2 YYEKEE (reference sequence). The length of the CDR3 is 14 residues. J was trimmed by 7 bases and V by 0 bases; bases with no gene match: 3. This CDR3 is CASSLAGDRGEAFF. The CDR3 DNA reads TGTGCCAGCAGCTTGGCCGGGGACAGGGGTGAAGCTTTCTTT.

The J gene is TRBJ2-3, the V gene TRBV7-3; tentatively, D is TRBD1 (6 bases). Per the germline V gene, CDR1 is SGHTA and CDR2 is FQGTGA. The CDR3 covers 14 residues. The ends were cut back, 4 bases at V and 6 bases at J, with 14 bases in the middle. The CDR3 reads CASSSNGQSDTQYF. CDR3 nucleotide sequence: TGTGCCAGCAGCTCCAACGGACAGTCGGATACGCAGTATTTT. Full variable domain (rest looked up from reference TRBV7-3 and TRBJ2-3): GAGVSQTPSNKVTEKGKYVELRCDPISGHTALYWYRQSLGQGPEFLIYFQGTGAADDSGLPNDRFFAVRPEGSVSTLKIQRTERGDSAVYLCASSSNGQSDTQYFGPGTRLTVL.

The V and J genes are TRBV19 and TRBJ1-5; the match to TRBD1 covers 7 bases. Germline V CDR1 and CDR2: LNHDA, SQIVND (reference sequence). V shed 2 bases and J 5 bases; nucleotides not matched to a gene: 6. The CDR3 has 15 residues. The chain's CDR3 is CASSIRGPGDQPQHF. The CDR3 DNA sequence: TGTGCCAGTAGTATAAGGGGGCCCGGCGATCAGCCCCAGCATTTT.

This clone was observed once. The J gene is TRBJ1-1, the V gene TRBV6-2 or TRBV6-3; D is ambiguous. Germline CDR1 reads MNHEY; CDR2 reads SVGEGT. Trimming left V 5 bases short and J 3 bases short, with 13 bases between. The CDR3 runs to 14 residues. CDR3 amino acids: CASSNLRRDTEAFF. The DNA for the CDR3 is TGTGCCAGCAGTAACCTTCGTCGGGACACTGAAGCTTTCTTT.

The chain joins TRBV15 to TRBJ1-4, with 8 bases matching TRBD1. Germline-derived CDR1 and CDR2 are LNHNV and YYDKDF (reference sequence). The J segment lost 7 bases and the V segment lost 1 base, leaving 5 bases of the junction unmatched. The CDR3 length is 15 residues. CDR3 nucleotide sequence: TGTGCCACCAGCAGAGGGCAGGGGGCGAGTGAAAAACTGTTTTTT. It specifies CATSRGQGASEKLFF.

This chain uses TRBV5-4 with TRBJ2-7, with unresolved D. V shed 3 bases and J shed 2 bases, with 15 bases lying between them. Germline CDR1 SGHNT, CDR2 YYREEE (reference sequence). The CDR3 spans 15 residues. CDR3 nucleotides: TGTGCCAGCAGCTCCTCAACCGGGTTGGCCTACGAGCAGTACTTC. It translates to CASSSSTGLAYEQYF.

This clone was found once. CDR3 residues: CASSSGTDGNTIYF. The CDR3, as DNA: TGCGCCAGCAGCTCGGGGACAGATGGAAACACCATATATTTT. This chain links TRBV5-1 with TRBJ1-3, with 7 bases lining up with TRBD1. The CDR3 length is 14 residues. Germline V gene sequence: CDR1 SGHRS, CDR2 YFSETQ. V lost 3 bases and J lost 3; bases outside the gene matches: 3.

CDR3 coding DNA: TGTGCCAGCAGCTTCAGGAGCAATCAGCCCCAGCATTTT. This sequence encodes CASSFRSNQPQHF. This chain uses TRBV7-8 with TRBJ1-5, with D hard to call. Trimming took 3 bases from V and 1 from J, leaving 4 bases between them. Germline V lookup: CDR1 SGHVS, CDR2 FQNEAQ. The CDR3 extends over 13 amino acids.

The chain joins TRBV9 to TRBJ2-2; D unclear. This CDR3 has 15 amino acids. CDR1 is SGDLS, CDR2 YYNGEE, per germline. With 4 bases removed from V and 0 bases from J, the gap between germline ends came to 10 bases. The CDR3 region is CASSPHPANTGELFF. In DNA, the CDR3 is TGTGCCAGCAGCCCCCACCCCGCGAACACCGGGGAGCTGTTTTTT.

The chain recombines TRBV2 with TRBJ1-5; tentative D call: TRBD1 (5 bases). The CDR3 has 13 residues. Germline V gene sequence: CDR1 SNHLY, CDR2 FYNNEI. V lost 4 bases and J 7 bases, leaving 11 bases between the germline ends. Written as DNA, the CDR3 is TGTGCCAGCAGTGGAGGGGTTCTACAGCCCCAGCATTTT. It translates to CASSGGVLQPQHF.

CDR3 bases: TGTGCCAGCAGCCCGCCCCAGGGACAGGGAAAGACCCAGTACTTC. Its protein is CASSPPQGQGKTQYF. The chain joins TRBV9 to TRBJ2-5, with 9 bases matching TRBD1. This CDR3 comprises 15 residues. Per germline, CDR1 SGDLS and CDR2 YYNGEE. Trimming removed 4 bases from V and 6 bases from J; junction bases left unmatched: 10.

The chain has TRBV2 and TRBJ2-7; D gene unclear. Germline loops: CDR1 SNHLY, CDR2 FYNNEI. The CDR3 spans 15 residues. V was trimmed by 2 bases and J by 5 bases, leaving 16 bases between them. The CDR3 region is CASSESQAGSHEQYF. The CDR3 nucleotides are TGTGCCAGCAGTGAATCCCAGGCAGGCAGCCACGAGCAGTACTTC.

A single count supports this clone. This chain uses TRBV6-5 with TRBJ2-2; 7 bases match TRBD2. CDR1 MNHEY and CDR2 SVGAGI come from the germline V gene. The ends lost 5 bases at V and 6 bases at J; junction bases unmatched: 6. CDR3 length: 14 amino acids. DNA of the CDR3: TGTGCCAGCAGTAGGACGGGGAGGGCCGGGGAGCTGTTTTTT. Protein product: CASSRTGRAGELFF.

This chain connects TRBV5-1 to TRBJ2-7; D is possibly TRBD1 (6 bases). Germline CDR1 and CDR2: SGHRS and YFSETQ. The ends were cut back, 4 bases at V and 0 bases at J, with 17 bases in the middle. The CDR3 has 16 residues. The CDR3: CASSRPGGASSYEQYF. DNA for the CDR3: TGCGCCAGCAGCCGTCCTGGGGGCGCTAGCTCCTACGAGCAGTACTTC.

The V and J genes are TRBV28 and TRBJ1-2; 10 nucleotides line up with TRBD1. CDR3 length: 16 residues. V gave up 6 bases and J gave up 2 bases; unmatched junction bases: 9. Germline V CDR1 and CDR2: MDHEN, SYDVKM. This CDR3 reads CASSSPGQGGNYGYTF. CDR3 bases: TGTGCCAGCAGCTCACCAGGACAGGGGGGAAACTATGGCTACACCTTC.

This chain joins TRBV3-1 (or the pseudogene TRBV3-2) and TRBJ2-7; D is uncertain. CDR1 LGHDT and CDR2 YNNKEL come from the germline V gene (reference sequence). V shed 1 base and J shed 2 bases, with 3 bases lying between them. CDR3 length: 12 amino acids. The CDR3 protein is CASSQGAYEQYF. The CDR3 DNA reads TGTGCCAGCAGCCAAGGGGCCTACGAGCAGTACTTC.

The chain employs TRBV5-6 and TRBJ2-3; 12 nucleotides line up with TRBD1. Germline-derived CDR1 and CDR2 are SGHDT and YYEEEE. This CDR3 is 16 amino acids long. Trimming took 4 bases from V and 4 from J; bases not matched to a gene: 7. CDR3 sequence (DNA): TGTGCCAGCAGCGGGGGGACAGGGGGCCTCGCAGATACGCAGTATTTT. It translates to CASSGGTGGLADTQYF.

The chain joins TRBV27 to TRBJ1-1, with D possibly matching TRBD1 (5 bases). With 5 bases removed from V and 11 bases from J, the gap between germline ends came to 21 bases. This CDR3 region has 14 residues. Germline V gives CDR1 MNHEY, CDR2 SMNVEV (reference sequence). This CDR3 reads CASSPSQGFLYAFF. CDR3 DNA sequence: TGTGCCAGCAGTCCATCCCAGGGCTTTTTATACGCTTTCTTT.

V and J are TRBV7-6 and TRBJ1-4; 11 bases line up with TRBD1. The V segment lost 3 bases and the J segment 6 bases; nucleotides outside the gene matches: 3. Germline loops: CDR1 SGHVS, CDR2 FNYEAQ. The CDR3 consists of 15 residues. The CDR3 DNA is TGTGCCAGCAGCTTCCTGGACAGGGGGCATGAAAAACTGTTTTTT. As protein: CASSFLDRGHEKLFF.

The V call is TRBV6-5, the J call TRBJ2-5; 8 bases are a match to TRBD1. Germline CDR1 is MNHEY and CDR2 is SVGAGI. The length of the CDR3 is 15 residues. Unmatched junction bases numbered 10, after V lost 5 bases and J lost 5 bases. The CDR3 is CASSPWTGLLETQYF. CDR3 DNA sequence: TGTGCCAGCAGTCCCTGGACAGGGTTGTTGGAGACCCAGTACTTC.

The chain employs TRBV3-1 (or the pseudogene TRBV3-2) and TRBJ1-2; D is perhaps TRBD1 (5 bases). Germline CDR1 and CDR2: LGHDT and YNNKEL (reference sequence). V was trimmed by 0 bases and J by 8 bases, leaving 13 bases between them. CDR3 length equals 14 residues. CDR3 nucleotides: TGTGCCAGCAGCCAAGACAGGGATTTTTGGGGCTACACCTTC. This translates into CASSQDRDFWGYTF.

This clone was seen once. The chain carries TRBV6-1 and TRBJ2-7; TRBD1 might be the D (7 bases). V lost 2 bases and J lost 0, with 17 bases in between. The CDR3 has 17 residues. Germline CDR1 is MNHNS and CDR2 is SASEGT. This chain's CDR3 is CASSESMRQGLSYEQYF. CDR3 nucleotides: TGTGCCAGCAGTGAATCAATGCGACAGGGACTCTCCTACGAGCAGTACTTC.

This chain connects TRBV19 to TRBJ1-2, with TRBD1 as a possible D gene (6 bases). CDR1 and CDR2 from the germline V gene are LNHDA and SQIVND (reference sequence). V lost 5 bases and J 5 bases, leaving 15 bases between the germline ends. This CDR3 region has 14 residues. Here the CDR3 reads CASSLGGGQYGYTF. CDR3 sequence (DNA): TGTGCCAGTAGTCTTGGGGGGGGCCAATATGGCTACACCTTC.